This T cell receptor beta chain was obtained from a study of blood T cell repertoires in COVID-19. This clone was seen once. Clones were read by immunoSEQ multiplex PCR, and TCRdb kept only the in-frame ones, dropping some. The profile shows approximately 330,000 clones, about nine tenths of them singletons. Trimming cost V 1 base and J 1 base; bases outside gene matches: 3. This CDR3 spans 15 amino acids. Per germline, CDR1 MGHRA and CDR2 YSYEKL. The sample was PBMCs or T cells enriched from blood (not recorded which). The V and J genes are TRBV4-1 and TRBJ1-2, with TRBD1 matching 7 bases. The clonotype originates from a woman under 40 who had recovered from COVID-19. The DNA for the CDR3 is TGCGCCAGCAGCCAAGGACAGGGTAGTAACTATGGCTACACCTTC. Translation gives CASSQGQGSNYGYTF.